Shown below are 21 T cell receptor beta chains from a single sample sequenced in a study of shared clonotypes between healthy human individuals. Measured with immunoSEQ multiplex PCR; TCRdb has only the in-frame clones, and not every one. Of millions of clones in the sample, 95% are singletons; the top ten hold 0.1% to 0.15%. Sequencing used naive CD4+ T cells sorted from blood. Described subset: CD45RA+ positively selected. These receptors were obtained from a man between 18 and 29 years old in good health.

The chain recombines TRBV5-1 with TRBJ2-7, with D uncertain. CDR1 is SGHRS and CDR2 is YFSETQ in the germline V gene. With 2 bases removed from V and 4 bases from J, the gap between germline ends came to 7 bases. This CDR3 contains 12 residues. CDR3 in DNA: TGCGCCAGCAGCTTTCTTGGGTACGAGCAGTACTTC. It encodes CASSFLGYEQYF. The full variable domain, rest sourced from reference TRBV5-1 and TRBJ2-7, is KAGVTQTPRYLIKTRGQQVTLSCSPISGHRSVSWYQQTPGQGLQFLFEYFSETQRNKGNFPGRFSGRQFSNSRSEMNVSTLELGDSALYLCASSFLGYEQYFGPGTRLTVT.

Comments on this clone: At the DNA level, this CDR3 is encoded by other sequences in the same sample as well. The rearrangement links TRBV5-1 to TRBJ1-5; tentatively, D is TRBD1 (5 bases). Germline CDR1 reads SGHRS; CDR2 reads YFSETQ. The CDR3 length is 15 residues. Trimming stripped 0 bases from V and 2 bases from J, with 9 bases between. Written as DNA, the CDR3 is TGCGCCAGCAGCTTGGAGGGACTCGGCAATCAGCCCCAGCATTTT. As protein: CASSLEGLGNQPQHF.

The V and J genes are TRBV29-1 and TRBJ1-1; TRBD1 matches at 9 bases. Per germline, CDR1 SQVTM and CDR2 ANQGSEA. CDR3 length: 16 residues. The CDR3 nucleotides read TGCACCATGACTCAGGACAGGGGAGGAACGAACACTGAAGCTTTCTTT. Translated: CTMTQDRGGTNTEAFF.

The chain is built from TRBV11-2 and TRBJ2-7; 11 bases map to TRBD1. V was clipped by 1 base and J by 4 bases; unmatched bases: 9. This CDR3 has 17 amino acids. CDR1 and CDR2 from the germline V gene are SGHAT and FQNNGV. This chain's CDR3 is CASSLVRDRGERYEQYF. The CDR3 DNA is TGTGCCAGCAGCTTAGTCCGGGACAGGGGGGAGCGTTACGAGCAGTACTTC.

The chain has TRBV7-2 and TRBJ2-7; 7 nucleotides line up with TRBD2. CDR1 is SGHTA, CDR2 FQGNSA, per germline. The CDR3 has 14 amino acids. V was pared by 3 bases and J by 9 bases, with 11 bases of the junction left unmatched. CDR3 region: CASSFGTTLFGQYF. For the CDR3, the DNA is TGTGCCAGCAGCTTCGGGACTACTCTCTTCGGGCAGTACTTC. Full variable domain (remainder filled in from reference TRBV7-2 and TRBJ2-7): GAGVSQSPSNKVTEKGKDVELRCDPISGHTALYWYRQSLGQGLEFLIYFQGNSAPDKSGLPSDRFSAERTGGSVSTLTIQRTQQEDSAVYLCASSFGTTLFGQYFGPGTRLTVT.

The J gene is TRBJ2-1, the V gene TRBV11-2, with TRBD1 matching over 10 bases. V was clipped by 4 bases and J by 7 bases; unmatched bases: 13. CDR1 SGHAT and CDR2 FQNNGV come from the germline V gene. This CDR3 has 17 residues. DNA for the CDR3: TGTGCCAGCAGCTCAAATGCCCGCCGACAGGGGGCTAATGAGCAGTTCTTC. Amino acids: CASSSNARRQGANEQFF.

With regard to this clone: This sample includes further DNA sequences coding for the same CDR3. This chain uses TRBV6-5 with TRBJ2-6, with D unclear. Trimming removed 0 bases from V and 0 bases from J, with 3 bases in between. Germline assignment: CDR1 MNHEY and CDR2 SVGAGI. This CDR3 comprises 15 residues. CDR3 loop: CASSYSYSGANVLTF. Here the CDR3 DNA reads TGTGCCAGCAGTTACTCCTACTCTGGGGCCAACGTCCTGACTTTC.

V gene TRBV5-4 combines with J gene TRBJ1-2, with D possibly matching TRBD1 (5 bases). CDR3 length equals 13 residues. V gave up 7 bases and J gave up 4 bases, with 14 bases separating them. Germline assignment: CDR1 SGHNT and CDR2 YYREEE (reference sequence). CDR3: CASRGDVLYGYTF. CDR3 nucleotide sequence: TGTGCCAGCCGAGGGGACGTCCTCTATGGCTACACCTTC. Full variable domain (missing parts from reference TRBV5-4 and TRBJ1-2): ETGVTQSPTHLIKTRGQQVTLRCSSQSGHNTVSWYQQALGQGPQFIFQYYREEENGRGNFPPRFSGLQFPNYSSELNVNALELDDSALYLCASRGDVLYGYTFGSGTRLTVV.

Comments on this clone: The same CDR3 is also encoded by other DNA sequences in this sample. This chain joins TRBV5-1 and TRBJ2-1; 12 bases map to TRBD2. Germline CDR1 and CDR2: SGHRS and YFSETQ. With V trimmed by 7 bases and J by 0 bases, 8 bases remained unmatched. This CDR3 has 17 amino acids. The CDR3 reads CASSSLAGGSSYNEQFF. The CDR3 coding sequence is TGCGCCAGCTCATCCCTAGCGGGAGGGTCCTCCTACAATGAGCAGTTCTTC.

This clone was seen once. CDR3 residues: CASSLGTGAGNTIYF. The CDR3, as DNA: TGTGCCAGCAGCTTAGGGACAGGGGCTGGAAACACCATATATTTT. V is TRBV2 and J is TRBJ1-3; TRBD1 aligns across 10 bases. The CDR3 contains 15 residues. V was pared by 6 bases and J by 2 bases, with 4 bases of the junction left unmatched. The germline V gene encodes CDR1 SNHLY and CDR2 FYNNEI. Full variable domain (remainder filled in from reference TRBV2 and TRBJ1-3): EPEVTQTPSHQVTQMGQEVILRCVPISNHLYFYWYRQILGQKVEFLVSFYNNEISEKSEIFDDQFSVERPDGSNFTLKIRSTKLEDSAMYFCASSLGTGAGNTIYFGEGSWLTVV.

The chain couples TRBV7-9 to TRBJ2-1; D gene unclear. The CDR3 sequence is 13 residues long. V gave up 8 bases and J gave up 1 base, with 9 bases separating them. Germline CDR1 and CDR2: SEHNR and FQNEAQ (reference sequence). Written as DNA, the CDR3 is TGTGCCAGCGATGACCATTCCTACAATGAGCAGTTCTTC. Protein sequence: CASDDHSYNEQFF. Full variable domain (remainder filled in from reference TRBV7-9 and TRBJ2-1): DTGVSQNPRHKITKRGQNVTFRCDPISEHNRLYWYRQTLGQGPEFLTYFQNEAQLEKSRLLSDRFSAERPKGSFSTLEIQRTEQGDSAMYLCASDDHSYNEQFFGPGTRLTVL.

The gene calls are TRBV10-3 and TRBJ2-1; 9 bases are shared with TRBD1. CDR3 length equals 15 residues. Germline V gene lookup returns CDR1 ENHRY and CDR2 SYGVKD. With V trimmed by 6 bases and J by 4 bases, 7 bases remained unmatched. For the CDR3, the DNA is TGTGCCATCAGAGAAGACAGGGGGGGGTACAATGAGCAGTTCTTC. As protein: CAIREDRGGYNEQFF.

The CDR3 spells CASSQELGGYTF. The CDR3 nucleotides are TGTGCCAGCAGCCAAGAACTCGGAGGCTACACCTTC. This sequence joins TRBV14 and TRBJ1-2; D not resolved. Trimming cost V 0 bases and J 8 bases, with 7 bases left between them. From germline, CDR1 is SGHDN and CDR2 FVKESK. The CDR3 has 12 residues.

V usage is TRBV15 and J usage is TRBJ1-2, with D possibly being TRBD1 (6 bases). Trimming stripped 0 bases from V and 2 bases from J, with 7 bases between. Germline V gene sequence: CDR1 LNHNV, CDR2 YYDKDF (reference sequence). The CDR3 runs to 14 residues. The CDR3: CATSREGANYGYTF. The CDR3 DNA sequence: TGTGCCACCAGCAGAGAGGGGGCCAACTATGGCTACACCTTC.

The rearrangement links TRBV6-5 to TRBJ1-1, with D tentatively TRBD1 (5 bases). This CDR3 comprises 14 residues. Trimming pared 6 bases from V and 1 base from J, leaving 12 bases between. The germline gives CDR1 MNHEY, CDR2 SVGAGI. The CDR3 sequence: CASSRDLWNTEAFF. The CDR3 DNA sequence: TGTGCCAGCAGCAGGGACCTCTGGAACACTGAAGCTTTCTTT.

CDR3 loop: CASSQETGPYEQYF. The CDR3 DNA reads as TGTGCCAGCTCACAAGAGACAGGCCCCTACGAGCAGTACTTC. The V and J genes are TRBV18 and TRBJ2-7; D may be TRBD1 (6 bases). V lost 4 bases and J 2 bases, leaving 12 bases between the germline ends. Germline V CDR1 and CDR2: KGHSH, LQKENI. This CDR3 contains 14 residues. The complete variable domain, with remaining parts taken from reference TRBV18 and TRBJ2-7, reads NAGVMQNPRHLVRRRGQEARLRCSPMKGHSHVYWYRQLPEEGLKFMVYLQKENIIDESGMPKERFSAEFPKEGPSILRIQQVVRGDSAAYFCASSQETGPYEQYFGPGTRLTVT.

This clone has just one count. The V call is TRBV11-2, the J call TRBJ1-3, with TRBD1 identical over 8 bases. This CDR3 has 15 amino acids. Trimming took 4 bases from V and 4 from J; bases not matched to a gene: 6. Looked up from germline, CDR1 is SGHAT and CDR2 is FQNNGV. CDR3 coding DNA: TGTGCCAGCAGCTCGGTCAGGGGGCTCGGAAACACCATATATTTT. It specifies CASSSVRGLGNTIYF.

This clone was detected once. This rearrangement joins TRBV4-3 to TRBJ2-3, with TRBD2 matching 11 bases. Trimming took 6 bases from V and 4 from J; bases not matched to a gene: 9. The CDR3 is made up of 16 amino acids. Germline V gene data show CDR1 as LGHNA and CDR2 as YSLEER. The CDR3 DNA reads as TGCGCCAGCAGACCAGCACTAGCGGGAGCTGCAGATACGCAGTATTTT. Amino acid sequence: CASRPALAGAADTQYF.

Turning to this clone: This may arise from a read error, as a much more abundant clone is one base away. The rearrangement links TRBV18 to TRBJ2-5; 10 nucleotides line up with TRBD2. Germline V lookup: CDR1 KGHSH, CDR2 LQKENI. This CDR3 spans 14 amino acids. The CDR3 nucleotides read TGTGCCAGCTCACGATCTAGCGGGGGAGAGACCCGGTACTTC. Protein: CASSRSSGGETRYF.

The V and J genes are TRBV27 and TRBJ2-7; TRBD1 is a possible D gene (5 bases). Per germline, CDR1 MNHEY and CDR2 SMNVEV (reference sequence). The CDR3 has 14 residues. Trimming shortened V by 6 bases and J by 5 bases, and 17 bases separated the two germline ends. The CDR3 nucleotides read TGTGCCAGCAGGTGGGGCCAGGGTTTCGACGAGCAGTACTTC. This translates into CASRWGQGFDEQYF.

The chain couples TRBV5-1 to TRBJ2-1, with a weak D call TRBD1 (6 bases). The V and J ends lost 2 bases and 9 bases respectively, with 15 bases between them. Per germline, CDR1 SGHRS and CDR2 YFSETQ. This CDR3 is built from 14 residues. The CDR3 here is CASSFMPGDTEQFF. In nucleotides, the CDR3 is TGCGCCAGCAGCTTCATGCCAGGGGATACTGAGCAGTTCTTC.